This TCR beta chain is drawn from a study of cytomegalovirus exposure and HLA in healthy donors (TCRdb year 2017). Background for the entire study: According to a later analysis, the 120 or so validation repertoires were produced on the same platform as the 666 repertoires of the first cohort. The study was designed to test whether signatures of past pathogen exposure could be identified by cataloging public T cell receptors. In addition to the first cohort of roughly 700 subjects, a separate validation cohort of about 120 different subjects was used. High-throughput TCR immunosequencing, statistical association of individual TCRs with disease status, and machine learning were combined to predict cytomegalovirus infection status.

This clone was seen once. Its antigen is still unknown. Base qualities are missing; no much larger clone stands one base away. General study outcomes and caveats: In vitro tests confirmed that a few of the cytomegalovirus-associated TCR beta chains recognize cytomegalovirus antigens. The study gave a list of about 170 TCR beta chains associated with cytomegalovirus. The authors suggested that the approach could potentially be extended to other disease states and immunological phenotypes. Across donors, most TCR sequences were observed very rarely, whereas some public TCRs were present in many individuals. The classifier was reported to diagnose cytomegalovirus status with high specificity and sensitivity in both the original and validation cohorts. A later analysis found that TCRs clustered in the first cohort also tended to co-occur in the 130 or so validation repertoires, with approximately 93% of cluster scores above 0. The validation cohort had no HLA typing available for a later analysis, so co-occurrence within that cohort was assessed over all 130 or so repertoires.

The protocol used for the library was the immunoSEQ multiplex PCR assay. In the authors' own workflow: A statistical classification framework was developed to diagnose cytomegalovirus status using the catalog of TCR beta chain sequences. TCRdb provides this immuneACCESS table in a form limited to in-frame rearrangements. Some clones are lacking; in checked studies, under half of them reflect an unresolved V gene, and why the rest are absent is not known. V and J calls plus clone size are reproduced from that table; the DNA served to infer D and trimming. This sample comprises 120,000 or so clones, around 90% of them detected only once. The top ten hold 1.9% of the sample. The V end loses 1 base and the J end loses 2 bases, and a stretch of 9 bases separates them. Looking up the germline V gene yields CDR1 SGHAT and CDR2 FQNNGV. From cysteine to phenylalanine, the CDR3 is 14 amino acids long. The DNA shown is the 42-base CDR3, in frame from base 1.

Separate from the roughly 650-subject first cohort, the validation cohort of more than 90 subjects was the group to which the donors belonged. Sequencing was performed on PBMCs. The clonotype comes from a woman aged 18-29 years in good health and CMV-seronegative. The sequence links TRBV11-2 to TRBJ2-7, and TRBD2 may be the D gene, going by 6 matching bases. The CDR3: CASSLGGGTYEQYF. The DNA sequence is as follows: TGTGCCAGCAGCTTAGGAGGCGGGACCTACGAGCAGTACTTC.